The 26 T cell receptor beta chains presented below share a single source sample, sequenced in a study of OX40 agonist ivuxolimab in advanced cancers. The repertoire was sequenced with immunoSEQ multiplex PCR; TCRdb's copy has only in-frame clones and lacks some. The table has fewer than 90,000 clones, more than 85% seen once; the top ten hold nearly 8%. The sequencing used CD4+ or CD8+ T cells sorted from blood, collected in a trial of the OX40 agonist ivuxolimab. All receptors come from an adult with an advanced solid tumor such as melanoma, head and neck, liver or kidney cancer.

The chain is built from TRBV11-3 and TRBJ2-2; TRBD2 might be the D (7 bases). The CDR3 runs to 14 residues. Between the trimmed V and J ends, which lost 4 bases and 6 bases, there was a span of 12 bases. The V gene's germline CDR1 is SGHNT and CDR2 YENEEA. CDR3 coding DNA: TGTGCCAGCAGCTGGGGGGGCCCGTCCGGGGAGCTGTTTTTT. Its protein is CASSWGGPSGELFF.

V gene TRBV6-5 combines with J gene TRBJ1-1; TRBD1 might be the D (5 bases). Trimming removed 2 bases at V and 4 bases at J, with 11 bases between. The CDR3 has 14 residues. Germline V gives CDR1 MNHEY, CDR2 SVGAGI. The CDR3 is CASSYDSPSTEAFF. CDR3 bases: TGTGCCAGCAGTTACGACAGCCCAAGCACTGAAGCTTTCTTT.

CDR3 region: CASSWSGTGNYEQYF. DNA of the CDR3: TGCGCCAGCAGCTGGTCCGGGACAGGGAACTACGAGCAGTACTTC. V gene TRBV5-1 combines with J gene TRBJ2-7, with 9 bases lining up with TRBD1. The V segment lost 3 bases and the J segment 3 bases; nucleotides outside the gene matches: 7. The germline V gene has CDR1 SGHRS and CDR2 YFSETQ. The CDR3 has 15 amino acids.

The chain couples TRBV5-8 to TRBJ1-5; weak D call: TRBD1 (5 bases). V was clipped by 3 bases and J by 5 bases, with 12 bases between them. The CDR3 spans 14 residues. The germline gives CDR1 SGHTS, CDR2 YDEGEE. Here the CDR3 DNA reads TGTGCCAGCAGCTCCGAACAGGTCTATCAGCCCCAGCATTTT. It specifies CASSSEQVYQPQHF.

This clone was counted a single time. The chain carries TRBV7-3 and TRBJ2-7; D possibly uses TRBD1 or TRBD2 (5 bases each). The CDR3 covers 13 residues. Germline assignment: CDR1 SGHTA and CDR2 FQGTGA. V gave up 2 bases and J gave up 6 bases, with 11 bases separating them. This CDR3 reads CASSLDVGTEQYF. The CDR3 DNA is TGTGCCAGCAGCTTAGATGTAGGGACCGAGCAGTACTTC.

A word on this clone: The junction departs from germline at one end; a sequencing error may be responsible. Other DNA sequences in the sample encode the same CDR3. The V and J genes are TRBV30 and TRBJ1-5; TRBD1 might be the D (5 bases). The V gene's germline CDR1 is GTSNPN and CDR2 SVGIG (reference sequence). The CDR3 spans 14 residues. CDR3 region: CAWSRDPSNQPQHF. The CDR3 DNA reads as TGCGCCTGGAGCCGGGACCCCAGCAATCAGCCCCAGCATTTT.

The chain combines TRBV6-1 with TRBJ1-1; the D is unclear. Trimming took 6 bases from V and 5 from J, leaving 7 bases between them. This CDR3 contains 11 residues. Germline assignment: CDR1 MNHNS and CDR2 SASEGT. For the CDR3, the DNA is TGTGCCAGCAGATCCGAAACTGAAGCTTTCTTT. Protein product: CASRSETEAFF.

V usage is TRBV5-6 and J usage is TRBJ2-7; 13 bases match TRBD2. J was trimmed by 13 bases and V by 4 bases; bases with no gene match: 8. Germline CDR1 SGHDT, CDR2 YYEEEE. The CDR3 extends over 13 amino acids. CDR3 loop: CASSTGLAGVSYF. CDR3 sequence (DNA): TGTGCCAGCAGCACCGGACTAGCGGGAGTTAGCTACTTC.

This CDR3 is CASSLGQGNQPQHF. The CDR3, as DNA: TGTGCCAGCAGCTTAGGACAGGGTAATCAGCCCCAGCATTTT. The V and J genes are TRBV7-9 and TRBJ1-5; 7 bases are a match to TRBD1. With V trimmed by 1 base and J by 4 bases, 1 base remained unmatched. Germline V gene lookup returns CDR1 SEHNR and CDR2 FQNEAQ (reference sequence). This CDR3 contains 14 residues.

V usage is TRBV28 and J usage is TRBJ2-7; 11 positions match TRBD1. The CDR3 is 17 residues long. CDR1 and CDR2 from the germline V gene are MDHEN and SYDVKM. With 7 bases clipped from V and 4 bases from J, the junction kept 15 bases outside the gene matches. CDR3 residues: CASTPHGGQGARYEQYF. CDR3 nucleotides: TGTGCCAGCACCCCCCACGGCGGACAGGGGGCGCGTTACGAGCAGTACTTC. The complete variable domain, with remaining parts taken from reference TRBV28 and TRBJ2-7, reads DVKVTQSSRYLVKRTGEKVFLECVQDMDHENMFWYRQDPGLGLRLIYFSYDVKMKEKGDIPEGYSVSREKKERFSLILESASTNQTSMYLCASTPHGGQGARYEQYFGPGTRLTVT.

The table lists this clone with a few counts. The chain is built from TRBV6-5 and TRBJ2-5; D is uncertain. Trimming shortened V by 5 bases and J by 5 bases, and 12 bases separated the two germline ends. The germline gives CDR1 MNHEY, CDR2 SVGAGI. The length of the CDR3 is 13 residues. The CDR3, as DNA: TGTGCCAGCAGTAAGGTTTATACGGAGACCCAGTACTTC. This codes for CASSKVYTETQYF.

The gene calls are TRBV7-4 and TRBJ1-3; no firm D call. V was shortened by 0 bases and J by 0 bases, with 15 bases between the two germline ends. The germline CDR1 and CDR2 sequences are SGHVT and SQSDAQ. CDR3 length equals 18 residues. The CDR3 loop reads CASSLAYQAGHSGNTIYF. For the CDR3, the DNA is TGTGCCAGCAGCTTAGCGTATCAAGCAGGCCACTCTGGAAACACCATATATTTT.

The V and J genes are TRBV5-6 and TRBJ2-7; D is uncertain. CDR1 is SGHDT, CDR2 YYEEEE, per germline. The CDR3 runs to 15 residues. V lost 1 base, J lost 1 base, and 12 bases lay in between. The CDR3 nucleotides are TGTGCCAGCAGCTTGACGGGTCGAACGTCCTACGAGCAGTACTTC. Translation gives CASSLTGRTSYEQYF.

V and J are TRBV6-4 and TRBJ1-2, with D unresolved. Germline values: CDR1 MRHNA, CDR2 SNTAGT. CDR3 size: 11 residues. With 8 bases removed from V and 3 bases from J, the gap between germline ends came to 7 bases. CDR3 nucleotide sequence: TGTGCCAGCCCGGTCGACTATGGCTACACCTTC. Translation: CASPVDYGYTF.

CDR3 in amino acids: CASSNRDRDIWLGGYTF. CDR3 DNA: TGTGCCAGCAGCAACCGGGACAGGGATATATGGCTGGGCGGCTACACCTTC. This chain joins TRBV9 and TRBJ1-2; 9 bases agree with TRBD1. V was pared by 4 bases and J by 8 bases, with 18 bases of the junction left unmatched. This CDR3 is 17 amino acids long. CDR1 is SGDLS and CDR2 is YYNGEE in the germline V gene. Supplemented by reference TRBV9 and TRBJ1-2, the full variable domain reads DSGVTQTPKHLITATGQRVTLRCSPRSGDLSVYWYQQSLDQGLQFLIQYYNGEERAKGNILERFSAQQFPDLHSELNLSSLELGDSALYFCASSNRDRDIWLGGYTFGSGTRLTVV.

The chain links TRBV6-1 to TRBJ1-1; unclear D gene. Trimming took off 6 bases at V and 0 bases at J, with 14 bases between the two ends. Germline values: CDR1 MNHNS, CDR2 SASEGT. The CDR3 length is 15 residues. The CDR3 coding sequence is TGTGCCAGCAGCGTTACCCGGACGGTGAACACTGAAGCTTTCTTT. Amino acid sequence: CASSVTRTVNTEAFF.

The gene calls are TRBV6-5 and TRBJ2-2; perhaps TRBD2 as D (6 bases). Germline V lookup: CDR1 MNHEY, CDR2 SVGAGI. Trimming left V 2 bases short and J 6 bases short, with 10 bases between. The CDR3 loop spans 14 amino acids. In nucleotides, the CDR3 is TGTGCCAGCAGTTACGGAGGGGAGGCCGGGGAGCTGTTTTTT. The encoded protein is CASSYGGEAGELFF.

The chain uses TRBV27 and TRBJ2-5; TRBD1 matches 7 bases. The CDR3 has 13 residues. The germline V gene has CDR1 MNHEY and CDR2 SMNVEV (reference sequence). V lost 3 bases, J lost 4 bases, and 2 bases stayed unmatched. CDR3 DNA sequence: TGTGCCAGCAGTTTGAGGGGGCTAGAGACCCAGTACTTC. Its translation: CASSLRGLETQYF.

The gene calls are TRBV6-5 and TRBJ2-6; D is unclear. The CDR3 extends over 15 amino acids. Trimming cost V 0 bases and J 1 base, with 4 bases left between them. Germline V gene sequence: CDR1 MNHEY, CDR2 SVGAGI. CDR3 coding DNA: TGTGCCAGCAGTTACTCGATATCTGGGGCCAACGTCCTGACTTTC. It specifies CASSYSISGANVLTF.

This clone is judged medium-sized (0.01 to 0.1%). The genes are TRBV4-2 and TRBJ1-2, with a tentative D call TRBD1 (5 bases). The CDR3 length is 16 residues. CDR1 is LGHNA and CDR2 is YNFKEQ in the germline V gene. Trimming cost V 0 bases and J 3 bases, with 14 bases left between them. Here the CDR3 DNA reads TGTGCCAGCAGCCAAGAGGTCAGGGATCAATACTATGGCTACACCTTC. It is translated as CASSQEVRDQYYGYTF.

The J gene is TRBJ2-7, the V gene TRBV2; 8 bases align to TRBD2. Germline V gives CDR1 SNHLY, CDR2 FYNNEI. Trimming removed 7 bases from V and 3 bases from J; junction bases left unmatched: 11. This CDR3 spans 15 amino acids. The CDR3 protein is CASIHLSSGIYEQYF. The CDR3 region has the DNA TGTGCCAGCATTCATCTAAGTAGCGGGATCTACGAGCAGTACTTC. Supplemented by reference TRBV2 and TRBJ2-7, the full variable domain reads EPEVTQTPSHQVTQMGQEVILRCVPISNHLYFYWYRQILGQKVEFLVSFYNNEISEKSEIFDDQFSVERPDGSNFTLKIRSTKLEDSAMYFCASIHLSSGIYEQYFGPGTRLTVT.

The chain is built from TRBV4-3 and TRBJ2-7; D is uncertain. The ends were cut back, 1 base at V and 3 bases at J, with 13 bases in the middle. Germline V CDR1 and CDR2: LGHNA, YSLEER. The CDR3 length is 15 residues. The CDR3 reads CASSQAFPGVYEQYF. CDR3 nucleotide sequence: TGCGCCAGCAGCCAAGCCTTCCCAGGCGTCTACGAGCAGTACTTC.

This chain joins TRBV13 and TRBJ2-3; D not certain. Germline loops: CDR1 PRHDT, CDR2 FYEKMQ (reference sequence). The CDR3 spans 12 residues. The V gene lost 5 bases and the J gene lost 4 bases, with 7 bases spanning the gap. The CDR3 coding sequence is TGTGCCAGCAGCCTCCCCCCAGATACGCAGTATTTT. Its protein product is CASSLPPDTQYF.

The genes are TRBV6-1 and TRBJ2-1, with 7 bases lining up with TRBD2. This CDR3 is built from 17 residues. CDR1 MNHNS and CDR2 SASEGT come from the germline V gene. J lost 3 bases, V lost 1 base, and 9 bases had no gene match. Written as DNA, the CDR3 is TGTGCCAGCAGTGAAGTTGGGGGGGAGGGATTCTACAATGAGCAGTTCTTC. It codes for CASSEVGGEGFYNEQFF.

The chain carries TRBV29-1 and TRBJ2-2; 8 bases match TRBD2. The CDR3 has 16 amino acids. Germline V gives CDR1 SQVTM, CDR2 ANQGSEA. The CDR3 sequence: CSILGGSGGNTGELFF. In DNA form, the CDR3 reads TGCAGTATATTAGGGGGAAGCGGGGGGAACACCGGGGAGCTGTTTTTT.

The gene calls are TRBV2 and TRBJ2-3; perhaps TRBD2 as D (6 bases). The CDR3 has 13 amino acids. Germline CDR1 reads SNHLY; CDR2 reads FYNNEI. Between the trimmed V and J ends, which lost 6 bases and 2 bases, there was a span of 9 bases. This CDR3 reads CASRGDFTDTQYF. CDR3 bases: TGTGCCAGCAGAGGGGACTTCACAGATACGCAGTATTTT.